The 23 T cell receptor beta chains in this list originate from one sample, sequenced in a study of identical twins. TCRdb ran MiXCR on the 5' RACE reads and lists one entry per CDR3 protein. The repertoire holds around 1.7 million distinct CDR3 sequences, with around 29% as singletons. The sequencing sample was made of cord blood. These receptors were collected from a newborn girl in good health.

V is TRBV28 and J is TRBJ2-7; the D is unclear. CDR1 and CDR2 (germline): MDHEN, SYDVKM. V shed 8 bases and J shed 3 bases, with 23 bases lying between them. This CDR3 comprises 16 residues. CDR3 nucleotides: TGTGCCAGCGGGCCTATGGGCAGTACTCTTCGCTACGAGCAGTACTTC. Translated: CASGPMGSTLRYEQYF.

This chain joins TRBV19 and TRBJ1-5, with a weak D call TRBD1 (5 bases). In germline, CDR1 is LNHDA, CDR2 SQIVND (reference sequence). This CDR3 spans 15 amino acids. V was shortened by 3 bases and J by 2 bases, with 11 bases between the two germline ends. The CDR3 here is CASSMARAGNQPQHF. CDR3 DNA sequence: TGTGCCAGTAGTATGGCCAGGGCCGGCAATCAGCCCCAGCATTTT. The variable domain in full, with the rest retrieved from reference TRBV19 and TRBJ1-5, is DGGITQSPKYLFRKEGQNVTLSCEQNLNHDAMYWYRQDPGQGLRLIYYSQIVNDFQKGDIAEGYSVSREKKESFPLTVTSAQKNPTAFYLCASSMARAGNQPQHFGDGTRLSIL.

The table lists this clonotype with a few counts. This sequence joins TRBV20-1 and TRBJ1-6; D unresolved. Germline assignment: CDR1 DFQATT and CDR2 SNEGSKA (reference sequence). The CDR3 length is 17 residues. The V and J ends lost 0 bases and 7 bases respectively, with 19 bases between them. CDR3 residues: CSARDLTVQSGNSPLHF. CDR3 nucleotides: TGCAGTGCTAGAGATCTGACGGTCCAATCGGGGAATTCACCCCTCCACTTT.

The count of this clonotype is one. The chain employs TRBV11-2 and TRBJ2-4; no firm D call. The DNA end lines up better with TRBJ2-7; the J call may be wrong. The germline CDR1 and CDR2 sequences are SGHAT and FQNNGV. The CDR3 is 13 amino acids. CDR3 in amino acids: CASSLRFRYEQYF. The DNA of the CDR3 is TGTGCCAGCAGCTTGCGGTTTCGCTACGAGCAGTACTTC.

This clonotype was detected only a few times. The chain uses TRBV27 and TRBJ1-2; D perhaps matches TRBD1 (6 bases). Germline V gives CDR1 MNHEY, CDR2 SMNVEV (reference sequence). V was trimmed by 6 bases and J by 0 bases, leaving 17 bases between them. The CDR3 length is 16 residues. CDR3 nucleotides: TGTGCCAGCAGCTTCTCTCCTAGGACAGCTAACTATGGCTACACCTTC. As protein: CASSFSPRTANYGYTF.

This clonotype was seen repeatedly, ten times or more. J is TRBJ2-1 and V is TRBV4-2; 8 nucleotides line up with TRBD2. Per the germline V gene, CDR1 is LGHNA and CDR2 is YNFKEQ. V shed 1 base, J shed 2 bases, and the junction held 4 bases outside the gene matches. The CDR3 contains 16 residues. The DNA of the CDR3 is TGTGCCAGCAGCCAAGCGGGGGGGGGAACCTACAATGAGCAGTTCTTC. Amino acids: CASSQAGGGTYNEQFF.

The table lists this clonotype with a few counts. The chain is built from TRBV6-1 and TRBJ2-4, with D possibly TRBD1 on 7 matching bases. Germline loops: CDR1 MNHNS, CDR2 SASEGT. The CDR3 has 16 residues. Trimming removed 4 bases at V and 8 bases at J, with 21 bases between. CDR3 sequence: CASSVSGDSLLDIQYF. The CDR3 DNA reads TGTGCCAGCAGTGTTTCGGGGGACAGTCTTTTAGACATTCAGTACTTC.

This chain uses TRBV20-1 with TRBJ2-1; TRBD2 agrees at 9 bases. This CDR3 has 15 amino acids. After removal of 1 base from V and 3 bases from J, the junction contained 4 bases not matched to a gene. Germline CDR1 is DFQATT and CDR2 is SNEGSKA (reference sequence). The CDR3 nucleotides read TGCAGTGCTAGAGCCCCTAGCGGGAACTACAATGAGCAGTTCTTC. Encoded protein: CSARAPSGNYNEQFF.

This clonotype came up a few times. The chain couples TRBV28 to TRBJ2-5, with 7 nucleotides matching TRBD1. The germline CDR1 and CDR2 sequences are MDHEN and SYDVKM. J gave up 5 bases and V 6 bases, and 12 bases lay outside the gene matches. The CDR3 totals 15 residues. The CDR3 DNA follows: TGTGCCAGCAGACCCTCGACAGGGCCCCCGGAGACCCAGTACTTC. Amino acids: CASRPSTGPPETQYF.

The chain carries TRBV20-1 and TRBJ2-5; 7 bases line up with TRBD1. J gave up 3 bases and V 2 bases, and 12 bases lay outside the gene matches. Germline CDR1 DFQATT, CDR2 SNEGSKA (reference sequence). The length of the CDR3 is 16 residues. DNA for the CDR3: TGCAGTGCTAGATCAGACAGGGCATACAAAAAAGAGACCCAGTACTTC. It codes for CSARSDRAYKKETQYF.

CDR3 bases: TGTGCCAGCAGCCGAAGACAGGGGGTTGAAGCTTTCTTT. Translation: CASSRRQGVEAFF. The chain uses TRBV3-1 and TRBJ1-1, with TRBD1 identical over 9 bases. The CDR3 consists of 13 residues. After removal of 4 bases from V and 7 bases from J, the junction contained 4 bases not matched to a gene. Germline V gene lookup returns CDR1 LGHDT and CDR2 YNNKEL (reference sequence).

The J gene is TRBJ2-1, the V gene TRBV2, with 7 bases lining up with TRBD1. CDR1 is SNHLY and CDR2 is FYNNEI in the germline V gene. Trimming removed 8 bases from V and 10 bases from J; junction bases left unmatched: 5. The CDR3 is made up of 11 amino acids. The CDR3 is CASDRAHEQFF. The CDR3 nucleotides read TGTGCCAGCGACAGGGCCCACGAGCAGTTCTTC. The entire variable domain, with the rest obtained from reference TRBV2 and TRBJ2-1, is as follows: EPEVTQTPSHQVTQMGQEVILRCVPISNHLYFYWYRQILGQKVEFLVSFYNNEISEKSEIFDDQFSVERPDGSNFTLKIRSTKLEDSAMYFCASDRAHEQFFGPGTRLTVL.

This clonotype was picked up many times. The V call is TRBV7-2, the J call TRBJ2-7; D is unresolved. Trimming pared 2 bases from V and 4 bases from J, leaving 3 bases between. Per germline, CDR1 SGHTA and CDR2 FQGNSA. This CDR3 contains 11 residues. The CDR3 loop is CASSLMYEQYF. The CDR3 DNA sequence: TGTGCCAGCAGCTTAATGTACGAGCAGTACTTC. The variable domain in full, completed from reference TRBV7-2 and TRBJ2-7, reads GAGVSQSPSNKVTEKGKDVELRCDPISGHTALYWYRQSLGQGLEFLIYFQGNSAPDKSGLPSDRFSAERTGGSVSTLTIQRTQQEDSAVYLCASSLMYEQYFGPGTRLTVT.

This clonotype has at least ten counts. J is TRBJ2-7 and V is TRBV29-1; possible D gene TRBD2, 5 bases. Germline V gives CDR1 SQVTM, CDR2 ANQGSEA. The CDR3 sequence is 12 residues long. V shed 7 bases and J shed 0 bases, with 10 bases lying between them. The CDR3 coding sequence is TGCAGCGCTATCCGGGACTCCTACGAGCAGTACTTC. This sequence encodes CSAIRDSYEQYF.

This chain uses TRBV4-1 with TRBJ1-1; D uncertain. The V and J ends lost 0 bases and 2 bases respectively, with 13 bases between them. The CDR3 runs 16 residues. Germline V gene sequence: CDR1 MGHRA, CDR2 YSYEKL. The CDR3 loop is CASSQDADGINTEAFF. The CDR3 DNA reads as TGCGCCAGCAGCCAAGATGCGGACGGTATCAACACTGAAGCTTTCTTT.

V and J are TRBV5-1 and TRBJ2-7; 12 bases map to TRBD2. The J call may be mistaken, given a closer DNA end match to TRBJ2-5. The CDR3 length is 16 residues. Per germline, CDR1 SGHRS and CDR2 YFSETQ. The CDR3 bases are TGCGCCAGCAGTTGGGGCTCGGGACTAGCGGGAGAGACCCAGTACTTC. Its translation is CASSWGSGLAGETQYF.

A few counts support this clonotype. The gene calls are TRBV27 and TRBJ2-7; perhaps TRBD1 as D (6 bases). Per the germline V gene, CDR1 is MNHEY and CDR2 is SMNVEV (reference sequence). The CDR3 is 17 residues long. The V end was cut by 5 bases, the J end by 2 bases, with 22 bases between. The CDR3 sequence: CASSLRGGIFTTYEQYF. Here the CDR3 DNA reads TGTGCCAGCAGTCTCCGTGGGGGCATCTTCACTACCTACGAGCAGTACTTC.

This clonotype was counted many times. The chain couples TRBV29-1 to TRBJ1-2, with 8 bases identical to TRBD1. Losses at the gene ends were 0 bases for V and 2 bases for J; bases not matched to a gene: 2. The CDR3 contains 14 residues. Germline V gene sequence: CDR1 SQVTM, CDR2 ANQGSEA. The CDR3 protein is CSVEDRGQNYGYTF. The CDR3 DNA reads TGCAGCGTTGAAGACAGGGGGCAGAACTATGGCTACACCTTC.

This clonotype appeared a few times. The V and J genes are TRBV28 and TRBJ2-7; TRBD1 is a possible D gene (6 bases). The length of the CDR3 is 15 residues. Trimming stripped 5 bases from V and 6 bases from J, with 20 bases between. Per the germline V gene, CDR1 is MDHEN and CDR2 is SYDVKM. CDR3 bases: TGTGCCAGCAGTGTCAGGGGCAGGCCTTTAGGCGAGCAGTACTTC. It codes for CASSVRGRPLGEQYF.

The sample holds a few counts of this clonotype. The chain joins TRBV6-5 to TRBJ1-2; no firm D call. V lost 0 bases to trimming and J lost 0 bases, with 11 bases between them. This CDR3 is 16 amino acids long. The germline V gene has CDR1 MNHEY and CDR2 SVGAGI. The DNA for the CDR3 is TGTGCCAGCAGTTACTCGTCCGGGCTAGCTAACTATGGCTACACCTTC. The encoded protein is CASSYSSGLANYGYTF.

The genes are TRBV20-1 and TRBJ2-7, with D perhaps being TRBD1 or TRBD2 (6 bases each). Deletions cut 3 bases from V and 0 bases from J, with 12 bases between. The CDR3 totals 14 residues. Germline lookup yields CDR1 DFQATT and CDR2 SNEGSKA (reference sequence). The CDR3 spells CSARGGPISYEQYF. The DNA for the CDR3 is TGCAGTGCTAGGGGGGGCCCAATCTCCTACGAGCAGTACTTC.

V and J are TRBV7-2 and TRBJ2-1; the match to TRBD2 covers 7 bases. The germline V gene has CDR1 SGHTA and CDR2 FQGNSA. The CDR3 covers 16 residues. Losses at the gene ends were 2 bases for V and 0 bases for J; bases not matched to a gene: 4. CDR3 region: CASSLTGLGSYNEQFF. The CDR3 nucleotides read TGTGCCAGCAGCTTAACTGGACTAGGCTCCTACAATGAGCAGTTCTTC. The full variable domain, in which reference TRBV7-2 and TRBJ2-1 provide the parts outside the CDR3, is GAGVSQSPSNKVTEKGKDVELRCDPISGHTALYWYRQSLGQGLEFLIYFQGNSAPDKSGLPSDRFSAERTGGSVSTLTIQRTQQEDSAVYLCASSLTGLGSYNEQFFGPGTRLTVL.

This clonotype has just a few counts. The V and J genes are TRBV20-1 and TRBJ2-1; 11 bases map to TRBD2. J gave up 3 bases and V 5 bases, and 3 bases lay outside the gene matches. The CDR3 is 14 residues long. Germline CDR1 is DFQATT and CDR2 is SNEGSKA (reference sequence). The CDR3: CSAGTSGLYNEQFF. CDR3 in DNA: TGCAGTGCTGGGACTAGCGGACTCTACAATGAGCAGTTCTTC.